These 7 T cell receptor beta chains originate from one sample sequenced in a study of T cells after yellow fever vaccination. MiXCR was run by TCRdb on the 5' RACE reads, yielding one entry per CDR3 protein. The data hold 450,000 to 650,000 distinct CDR3 sequences, with approximately 13% observed a single time. Sequenced here: PBMCs, sampled on the day of the yellow fever booster vaccination. The source is a man aged 25 to 40 who received the YFV17D yellow fever vaccine.

This clonotype was observed a handful of times. J is TRBJ2-3 and V is TRBV6-5, with TRBD2 identical over 8 bases. Germline V gene lookup returns CDR1 MNHEY and CDR2 SVGAGI. J gave up 5 bases and V 7 bases, and 2 bases lay outside the gene matches. This CDR3 region has 12 residues. The CDR3 region is CASKREGDTQYF. CDR3 coding DNA: TGTGCCAGCAAACGGGAGGGAGATACGCAGTATTTT.

The chain uses TRBV2 and TRBJ1-5; D not resolved. V was pared by 1 base and J by 7 bases, with 14 bases between. The CDR3 loop spans 15 amino acids. In germline, CDR1 is SNHLY, CDR2 FYNNEI. The CDR3 spells CASSEGGTPQQPQHF. The CDR3 region has the DNA TGTGCCAGCAGTGAAGGGGGTACCCCCCAACAGCCCCAGCATTTT. The full variable domain, rest sourced from reference TRBV2 and TRBJ1-5, is EPEVTQTPSHQVTQMGQEVILRCVPISNHLYFYWYRQILGQKVEFLVSFYNNEISEKSEIFDDQFSVERPDGSNFTLKIRSTKLEDSAMYFCASSEGGTPQQPQHFGDGTRLSIL.

This clonotype was observed a few times. The CDR3 bases are TGTGCCAGTAGTACCTTAACAAGGACAGATCAGCCCCAGCATTTT. This encodes CASSTLTRTDQPQHF. The V and J genes are TRBV19 and TRBJ1-5; a possible D gene is TRBD1 (6 bases). Germline lookup yields CDR1 LNHDA and CDR2 SQIVND (reference sequence). Trimming took off 4 bases at V and 5 bases at J, with 15 bases between the two ends. The CDR3 runs to 15 residues.

CDR3 region: CASSPTDRGRPNEQYF. CDR3 bases: TGTGCCAGCAGCCCGACTGACAGGGGGCGGCCCAACGAGCAGTACTTC. The V and J genes are TRBV5-6 and TRBJ2-7, with 10 bases aligning to TRBD1. The junction had 12 bases not matched to a gene; V was cut back by 4 bases and J by 5 bases. The CDR3 sequence is 16 residues long. Germline-derived CDR1 and CDR2 are SGHDT and YYEEEE.

The rearrangement uses TRBV5-4 and TRBJ1-3, with TRBD1 as a possible D gene (6 bases). This CDR3 has 17 amino acids. V lost 3 bases to trimming and J lost 1 base, with 17 bases between them. The germline V gene has CDR1 SGHNT and CDR2 YYREEE (reference sequence). The CDR3 DNA reads TGTGCCAGCAGCTCTCATGGCGTGGGGGCGTCTGGAAACACCATATATTTT. Translated: CASSSHGVGASGNTIYF. Complete variable domain (other parts from reference TRBV5-4 and TRBJ1-3): ETGVTQSPTHLIKTRGQQVTLRCSSQSGHNTVSWYQQALGQGPQFIFQYYREEENGRGNFPPRFSGLQFPNYSSELNVNALELDDSALYLCASSSHGVGASGNTIYFGEGSWLTVV.

This rearrangement joins TRBV24-1 to TRBJ2-3, with 13 bases aligning to TRBD2. V shed 3 bases, J shed 3 bases, and the junction held 5 bases outside the gene matches. CDR3 length: 17 residues. Germline V CDR1 and CDR2: KGHDR, SFDVKD. CDR3 loop: CATSDPRGLAGTDTQYF. CDR3 DNA sequence: TGTGCCACCAGTGATCCCCGGGGACTAGCGGGAACAGATACGCAGTATTTT.

This clonotype was counted many times. The V call is TRBV5-1, the J call TRBJ1-5; D perhaps matches TRBD1 (6 bases). The V gene lost 4 bases and the J gene lost 2 bases, with 10 bases spanning the gap. The germline CDR1 and CDR2 sequences are SGHRS and YFSETQ. The CDR3 sequence is 14 residues long. CDR3 nucleotide sequence: TGCGCCAGCAGCCCGGACAGTCGCAATCAGCCCCAGCATTTT. Its translation is CASSPDSRNQPQHF.